These 2 T cell receptor beta chains came from one sample sequenced in a study of human T cells and chemical hapten exposure (TCRdb year 2021). According to the study, the label for this sample's time point signals: patch test 2, 6 weeks after DPC sensitization. What this sample's treatment or condition label stands for: therapeutic diphenylcyclopropenone sensitization with weekly scalp DPC. The method was RACE. Sequencing used a NextSeq 500. TCRdb cleaned the public reads at Q25 with fastp, built clones with MiXCR and kept in-frame beta chains. A single entry per CDR3 protein holds the most common genes and DNA from its merged rows. For this sample there are approximately 96,000 distinct CDR3 sequences; approximately 8.6% appear just once. The ten largest clones capture approximately 1.9% of the sample. The sample here was whole blood, taken in connection with sensitization to the hapten diphenylcyclopropenone (DPC). These TCRs come from a woman aged 40 to 50 with alopecia areata. Some clones in this sample may be carry-over from other donors' samples.

The rearrangement links TRBV20-1 to TRBJ2-7, with TRBD2 matching 12 bases. J lost 5 bases, V lost 5 bases, and 7 bases had no gene match. In germline, CDR1 is DFQATT, CDR2 SNEGSKA (reference sequence). The CDR3 consists of 14 residues. CDR3 in amino acids: CSAPTSGSTNEQYF. In DNA form, the CDR3 reads TGCAGTGCTCCGACTAGCGGGAGTACTAACGAGCAGTACTTC.

This clonotype has only a few counts. The V call is TRBV28, the J call TRBJ2-2, with 13 bases fitting TRBD2. Germline loops: CDR1 MDHEN, CDR2 SYDVKM. V shed 5 bases, J shed 6 bases, and the junction held 6 bases outside the gene matches. The CDR3 length is 16 residues. As DNA, the CDR3 is TGTGCCAGCAGTCCGGGACTAGCGGGAAAGGCCGGGGAGCTGTTTTTT. It specifies CASSPGLAGKAGELFF.